This TCR beta chain was identified during a study of blood T cell repertoires in COVID-19. Study-level information: Italy, Spain and the United States were the sources of the convalescent and acute COVID-19 samples. From T cells, B-cell-depleted T cells, or PBMCs came the material, which was cDNA or gDNA.

In the original analysis: Amplified reference gene primers provided the basis for estimating nucleated cell counts. Clones were sequenced by immunoSEQ multiplex PCR, and TCRdb holds only the in-frame ones, with some missing. Clone size and the V and J calls come from that table; the DNA yielded D and trimming. The table includes 140,000 or so clones, 88% detected once. J gave up 8 bases and V 3 bases, and 9 bases lay outside the gene matches. This CDR3 contains 13 residues. CDR1 DFQATT and CDR2 SNEGSKA come from the germline V gene (reference sequence). The origin of this receptor is a man in his 70s with acute or convalescent COVID-19. V usage is TRBV20-1 and J usage is TRBJ1-2, with TRBD1 identical over 7 bases. Sequenced: peripheral blood. The CDR3 reads CSASEGALQGYTF. The DNA of the CDR3 is TGCAGTGCTAGTGAGGGGGCTTTGCAGGGCTACACCTTC.